Below, one T cell receptor beta chain is given with its context. FACS was used to enrich TEMRA cells, whereas the CD8+ and CD4+ T cells were obtained by negative isolation. This CDR3 has 16 residues. The germline CDR1 and CDR2 sequences are DFQATT and SNEGSKA (reference sequence). V was clipped by 2 bases and J by 7 bases; unmatched bases: 12. The sample originates from a study of CD8 T cells in Susac syndrome. A quantity of roughly 0.5 to 1 ug RNA underwent reverse transcription using random hexamers. Each CDR3 protein is one row after TCRdb ran MiXCR on the immunoSEQ multiplex PCR reads. The sample shows about 210,000 distinct CDR3 sequences, around 96% of them seen only once.

V and J are TRBV20-1 and TRBJ2-1, with 9 bases identical to TRBD2. Sequencing used CD4+ T cells from PBMCs. This receptor was identified in a human donor with multiple sclerosis. CDR3 nucleotides: TGCAGTGCTAGACGGTTCGGGCGGGAGGGCCTAAATGAGCAGTTCTTC. It codes for CSARRFGREGLNEQFF.